This T cell receptor beta chain was sequenced for a study of cytomegalovirus exposure and HLA in healthy donors. This clone was seen a single time. V lost 1 base to trimming and J lost 0 bases, with 5 bases between them. This CDR3 region has 14 residues. The germline gives CDR1 SGHAT, CDR2 FQNNGV. Measured with immunoSEQ multiplex PCR; TCRdb has only the in-frame clones, and not every one. Of 250,000 to 300,000 clones listed, about 90% are singletons. The clonotype comes from a woman aged 18-29 years in good health and CMV-seronegative. The sequencing input was PBMCs. The chain couples TRBV11-2 to TRBJ2-3; D not certain. This CDR3 is CASSLGQSTDTQYF. The CDR3 DNA sequence: TGTGCCAGCAGCTTAGGGCAGAGCACAGATACGCAGTATTTT.